A selection of T cell receptor beta chains follows, all from one sample in a study of T-cell memory formation after mild COVID-19. MiXCR, applied by TCRdb to the 5' RACE reads, yields one record per CDR3 protein. Among hundreds of thousands of distinct CDR3 sequences, about a fifth were seen once, and the ten largest hold about an eighth. The sequenced sample consisted of PBMCs or a T cell subset sorted from them (not recorded which). Receptors originate from an adult woman who had mild COVID-19 (a few samples of this study predate the infection). Cell type and time point are not known. CDR3s include the opening cysteine and the closing phenylalanine or tryptophan. D genes are given only for firm matches. Size is stated for part of the rows, as once, few or many counts, or as a class when the clone is expanded.

>few|TRBJ1-1|-|TRBV7-9
CASSQAGEAFF
TGTGCCAGCAGCCAGGCCGGGGAAGCTTTCTTT
>few|TRBJ2-7|-|TRBV2
CASSEQGGALYEQYF
TGTGCCAGCAGTGAACAGGGCGGAGCTCTATACGAGCAGTACTTC
>-|TRBJ2-7|-|TRBV29-1
CSVEGLGEYEQYF
TGCAGCGTTGAAGGGCTCGGAGAATACGAGCAGTACTTC
>few|TRBJ1-2|TRBD1|TRBV6-5
CASSYGTGRNGYTF
TGTGCCAGCAGTTACGGGACAGGGCGAAATGGCTACACCTTC
>few|TRBJ2-6|TRBD2|TRBV5-1
CASSLGQRGGANVLTF
TGCGCCAGCAGCTTGGGGCAGCGGGGTGGGGCCAACGTCCTGACTTTC
>few|TRBJ1-3|TRBD1|TRBV4-1
CASSQVAGGRNTIYF
TGCGCCAGCAGCCAAGTAGCAGGGGGCAGAAACACCATATATTTT
>few|TRBJ1-4|-|TRBV7-6
CASSLARYGGGGEKLFF
TGTGCCAGCAGCTTAGCGCGGTACGGGGGCGGTGGAGAAAAACTGTTTTTT
>many|TRBJ2-1|TRBD2|TRBV6-4
CASSGLAGSWEQFF
TGTGCCAGCTCGGGACTAGCGGGATCATGGGAGCAGTTCTTC
>-|TRBJ1-5|-|TRBV6-5
CASSYSYRDTQHF
TGTGCCAGCAGTTACTCCTACAGGGATACCCAGCATTTT
>-|TRBJ2-1|TRBD2|TRBV3-1
CASSQVGLAGVAFF
TGTGCCAGCAGCCAAGTCGGCCTAGCGGGAGTCGCGTTCTTC
>few|TRBJ1-1|-|TRBV30
CAWNEVNTEAFF
TGTGCCTGGAATGAAGTGAACACTGAAGCTTTCTTT
>-|TRBJ1-4|TRBD1|TRBV7-6
CASSLESRGTNEKLFF
TGTGCCAGCAGCTTAGAATCCAGGGGGACTAATGAAAAACTGTTTTTT
>many|TRBJ2-2|TRBD1|TRBV6-1
CASPSWGTGSTGELFF
TGTGCCAGCCCCTCATGGGGGACAGGGAGTACCGGGGAGCTGTTTTTT
>-|TRBJ2-5|TRBD2|TRBV4-2
CASSQDPLAGNYERETQYF
TGTGCCAGCAGCCAAGATCCCCTAGCGGGTAACTATGAAAGGGAGACCCAGTACTTC
>few|TRBJ2-7|-|TRBV29-1
CSVVSQAYEQYF
TGCAGCGTAGTCTCGCAAGCATACGAGCAGTACTTC
>-|TRBJ1-5|TRBD1|TRBV12-3/TRBV12-4
CASSLGQGESQPQHF
TGTGCCAGCAGTTTAGGACAGGGAGAGAGTCAGCCCCAGCATTTT
>-|TRBJ1-1|TRBD1|TRBV4-1
CASSHPQTGGIDEAFF
TGCGCCAGCAGCCATCCCCAGACAGGGGGCATAGATGAAGCTTTCTTT
>-|TRBJ2-6|TRBD2|TRBV4-3
CASRPSVAGAGGANVLTF
TGCGCCAGCAGACCTAGTGTAGCGGGAGCGGGTGGGGCCAACGTCCTGACTTTC
>many|TRBJ2-2|-|TRBV4-2
CASGTGNTGELFF
TGTGCCAGCGGTACAGGAAACACCGGGGAGCTGTTTTTT
>-|TRBJ2-4|-|TRBV7-6
CASSLSEANIQYF
TGTGCCAGCAGCTTATCCGAAGCAAACATTCAGTACTTC
>few|TRBJ2-7|-|TRBV29-1
CSVEVAEQPYEQYF
TGCAGCGTTGAGGTAGCGGAGCAACCCTACGAGCAGTACTTC
>-|TRBJ1-1|-|TRBV29-1
CSVSGTRGEAFF
TGCAGCGTTTCGGGGACCAGGGGTGAAGCTTTCTTT
>few|TRBJ2-3|-|TRBV11-2
CASSLDLWGRTDTQYF
TGTGCCAGCAGCTTAGATTTGTGGGGACGCACAGATACGCAGTATTTT
>-|TRBJ2-3|-|TRBV29-1
CSVRNTDTQYF
TGCAGCGTTCGCAACACAGATACGCAGTATTTT
>few|TRBJ2-1|-|TRBV4-1
CASSQDRMGNEQFF
TGCGCCAGCAGCCAAGATCGGATGGGTAATGAGCAGTTCTTC
>many|TRBJ1-1|TRBD1|TRBV7-6
CASSAGQGLNTEAFF
TGTGCCAGCAGCGCGGGACAGGGGTTGAACACTGAAGCTTTCTTT
>few|TRBJ1-4|TRBD1|TRBV4-3
CASSHLGTGVTNEKLFF
TGCGCCAGCAGCCATCTCGGGACAGGGGTGACTAATGAAAAACTGTTTTTT